This entry describes one T cell receptor beta chain. Produced via immunoSEQ multiplex PCR; TCRdb's table is partial and in-frame only. The sample includes approximately 98,000 clones, 85% to 95% seen only once; the top ten take about 1.2%. This entry comes from a study of siplizumab effects on memory and regulatory T cells. This receptor was identified in a human donor in good health. What was sequenced was non-Treg CD4+ T cells sorted from blood.

This CDR3 reads CASSPVDRYYGYTF. CDR3 DNA sequence: TGCGCCAGCAGCCCCGTAGACAGGTACTATGGCTACACCTTC. The chain joins TRBV5-1 to TRBJ1-2, with D possibly being TRBD1 (6 bases). Germline V gene lookup returns CDR1 SGHRS and CDR2 YFSETQ. The germline V and J ends were trimmed by 4 bases and 3 bases, with 13 bases remaining between them. The CDR3 length is 14 residues.